This paragraph covers one T cell receptor beta chain sequence. Its antigen is as yet unknown. Its ends do not fully match the called genes, so a read error is possible. Noted time point: persistent/refractory GD, antithyroid drugs over 5 years with positive TRAb. Following extraction of RNA from PBMCs, that RNA was used to make the TCR library. Clinicians diagnosed Graves' disease using American Thyroid Association guidelines. This CDR3 comprises 16 residues. CDR1 and CDR2 (germline): SGDLS, YYNGEE. The data are from a study of regulatory T cells in long-lasting Graves disease. Study-level points and caveats: In persistent patients, shared public clonotypes (roughly 2,700) outnumbered those in new patients (about 970). Persistent disease showed a preference for TRBV28, TRBJ1-2 and TRBJ2-5.

Arm-PCR of CDR3 regions with iRepertoire HTBI primers generated TCR beta libraries. TCRdb re-called the multiplex PCR reads with MiXCR, one entry per CDR3 protein. The data show 310,000 or so distinct CDR3 sequences, 20% to 25% seen once. The input for sequencing was peripheral blood mononuclear cells (PBMCs), taken when the disease was refractory, from a patient treated with antithyroid drugs. V usage is TRBV9 and J usage is TRBJ2-7; 13 bases are shared with TRBD2. The receptor's source is a female donor with Graves disease. CDR3 in amino acids: CAGSVGGLAGSYEQYF. The CDR3 DNA sequence: TGTGCCGGCAGCGTAGGGGGACTAGCGGGGAGTTACGAGCAGTACTTC.